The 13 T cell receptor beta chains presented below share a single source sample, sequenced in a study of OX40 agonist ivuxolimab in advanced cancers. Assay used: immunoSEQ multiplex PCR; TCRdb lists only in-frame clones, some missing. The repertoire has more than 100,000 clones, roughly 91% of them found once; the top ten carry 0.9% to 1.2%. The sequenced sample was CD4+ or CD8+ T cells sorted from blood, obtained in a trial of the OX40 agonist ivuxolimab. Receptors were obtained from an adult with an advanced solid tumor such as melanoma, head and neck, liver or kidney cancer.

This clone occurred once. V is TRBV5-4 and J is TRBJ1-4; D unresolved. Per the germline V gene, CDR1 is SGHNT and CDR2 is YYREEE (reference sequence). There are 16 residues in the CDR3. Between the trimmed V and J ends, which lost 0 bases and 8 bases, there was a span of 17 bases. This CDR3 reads CASSLGLWQEGEKLFF. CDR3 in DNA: TGTGCCAGCAGCTTGGGTCTTTGGCAGGAAGGGGAAAAACTGTTTTTT.

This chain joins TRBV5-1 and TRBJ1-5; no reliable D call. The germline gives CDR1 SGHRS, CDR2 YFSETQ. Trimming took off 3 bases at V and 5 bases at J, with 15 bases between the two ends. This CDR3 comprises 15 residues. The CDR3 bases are TGCGCCAGCAGCTCCGCTGTCGACGGTTATCAGCCCCAGCATTTT. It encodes CASSSAVDGYQPQHF.

The chain's CDR3 is CASSPPNGRDYGYTF. The DNA for the CDR3 is TGTGCCAGCTCACCACCGAACGGTCGCGACTATGGCTACACCTTC. The genes are TRBV18 and TRBJ1-2; unclear D gene. V lost 0 bases, J lost 3 bases, and 11 bases lay in between. This CDR3 has 15 amino acids. Per the germline V gene, CDR1 is KGHSH and CDR2 is LQKENI.

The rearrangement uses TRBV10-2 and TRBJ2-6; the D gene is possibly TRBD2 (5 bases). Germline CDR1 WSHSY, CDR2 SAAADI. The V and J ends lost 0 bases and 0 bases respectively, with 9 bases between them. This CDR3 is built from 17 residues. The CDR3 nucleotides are TGCGCCAGCAGTGAGTCCGGACTGAGCTCTGGGGCCAACGTCCTGACTTTC. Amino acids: CASSESGLSSGANVLTF.

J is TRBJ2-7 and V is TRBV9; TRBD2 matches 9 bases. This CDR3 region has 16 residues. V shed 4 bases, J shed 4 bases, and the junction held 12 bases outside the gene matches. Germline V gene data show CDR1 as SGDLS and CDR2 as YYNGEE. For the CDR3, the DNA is TGTGCCAGCAGCTATCGAGGGGGACTAGCAGTTTACGAGCAGTACTTC. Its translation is CASSYRGGLAVYEQYF.

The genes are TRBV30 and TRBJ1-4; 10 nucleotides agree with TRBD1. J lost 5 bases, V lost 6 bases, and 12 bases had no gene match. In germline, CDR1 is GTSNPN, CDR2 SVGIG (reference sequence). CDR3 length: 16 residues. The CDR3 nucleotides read TGTGCCTGCATCGGATCAGTGGGACAGGGGAATGAAAAACTGTTTTTT. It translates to CACIGSVGQGNEKLFF.

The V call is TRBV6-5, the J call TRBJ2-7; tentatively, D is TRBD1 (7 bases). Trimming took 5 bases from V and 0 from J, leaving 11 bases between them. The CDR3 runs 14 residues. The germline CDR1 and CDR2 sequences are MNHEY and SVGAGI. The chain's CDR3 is CASSRQGLSYEQYF. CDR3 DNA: TGTGCCAGCAGTAGACAGGGACTCTCCTACGAGCAGTACTTC.

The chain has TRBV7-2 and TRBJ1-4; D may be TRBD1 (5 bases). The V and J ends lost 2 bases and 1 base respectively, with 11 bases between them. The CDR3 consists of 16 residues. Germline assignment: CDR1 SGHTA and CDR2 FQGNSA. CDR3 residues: CASSLRGGVTNEKLFF. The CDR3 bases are TGTGCCAGCAGCTTACGGGGAGGGGTAACTAATGAAAAACTGTTTTTT.

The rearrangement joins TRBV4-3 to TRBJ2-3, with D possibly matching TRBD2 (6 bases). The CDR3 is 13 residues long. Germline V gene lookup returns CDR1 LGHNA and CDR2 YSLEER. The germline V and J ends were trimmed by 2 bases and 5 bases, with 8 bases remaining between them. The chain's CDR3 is CASSQWGEDTQYF. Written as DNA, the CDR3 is TGCGCCAGCAGCCAATGGGGGGAAGATACGCAGTATTTT.

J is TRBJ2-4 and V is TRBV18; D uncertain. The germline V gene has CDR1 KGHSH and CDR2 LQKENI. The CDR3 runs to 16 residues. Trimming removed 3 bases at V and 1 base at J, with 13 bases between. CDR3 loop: CASSPPAGSAKNIQYF. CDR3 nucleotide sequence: TGTGCCAGCTCACCGCCAGCCGGCTCGGCCAAAAACATTCAGTACTTC.

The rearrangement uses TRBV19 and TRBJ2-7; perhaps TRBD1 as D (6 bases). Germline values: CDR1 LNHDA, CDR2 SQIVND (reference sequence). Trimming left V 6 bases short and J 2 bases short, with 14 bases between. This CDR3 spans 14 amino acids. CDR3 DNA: TGTGCCAGTAGGGCCTGGACAGATCCCTACGAGCAGTACTTC. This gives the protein CASRAWTDPYEQYF. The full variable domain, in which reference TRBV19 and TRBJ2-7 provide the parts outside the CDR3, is DGGITQSPKYLFRKEGQNVTLSCEQNLNHDAMYWYRQDPGQGLRLIYYSQIVNDFQKGDIAEGYSVSREKKESFPLTVTSAQKNPTAFYLCASRAWTDPYEQYFGPGTRLTVT.

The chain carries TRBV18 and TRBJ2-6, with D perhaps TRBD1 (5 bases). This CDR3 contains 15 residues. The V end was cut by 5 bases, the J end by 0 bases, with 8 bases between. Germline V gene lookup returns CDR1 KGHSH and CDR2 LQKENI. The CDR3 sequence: CASSYDSSGANVLTF. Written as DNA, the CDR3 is TGTGCCAGCTCATATGACAGCTCTGGGGCCAACGTCCTGACTTTC.

The CDR3 loop is CASSVTGWTGELFF. As DNA, the CDR3 is TGTGCCAGCAGTGTAACGGGATGGACCGGGGAGCTGTTTTTT. The V and J genes are TRBV2 and TRBJ2-2; D might be TRBD2 (5 bases). The germline gives CDR1 SNHLY, CDR2 FYNNEI. This CDR3 spans 14 amino acids. Between the trimmed V and J ends, which lost 4 bases and 5 bases, there was a span of 11 bases.